The 19 T cell receptor beta chains below come from one sample, sequenced in a study of CD4 T cells in relation to SARS-CoV-2 and coronaviruses. These TCRs are of unknown antigen specificity. The data were produced by immunoSEQ multiplex PCR, yet TCRdb's version contains in-frame clones alone and is incomplete. The sample carries roughly 25,000 clones, over 60% recorded once. The unexposed donors gave CD4+ T cells in about 2011-2019, prior to COVID-19. CD4+ T cells were isolated from the cells after about 11 days of culture. The sequenced material came from CD4+ T cells from PBMCs, cultured in vitro. The origin of the receptors is a human donor in good health.

The V and J genes are TRBV7-2 and TRBJ2-3, with D hard to call. Germline lookup yields CDR1 SGHTA and CDR2 FQGNSA. V dropped 10 bases and J dropped 0 bases, with 14 bases sitting between them. The CDR3 has 14 amino acids. The CDR3 reads CATSSGQSTDTQYF. CDR3 DNA: TGTGCCACCTCCTCCGGGCAGAGCACAGATACGCAGTATTTT.

The J gene is TRBJ2-7, the V gene TRBV6-5, with 8 bases matching TRBD2. V lost 6 bases, J lost 2 bases, and 6 bases stayed unmatched. The germline V gene encodes CDR1 MNHEY and CDR2 SVGAGI. The CDR3 has 14 residues. The CDR3 is CASSPTSGPYEQYF. CDR3 nucleotide sequence: TGTGCCAGCAGCCCCACTAGCGGACCCTACGAGCAGTACTTC.

The chain links TRBV5-4 to TRBJ1-2; 8 bases line up with TRBD1. The V and J ends lost 4 bases and 7 bases, in that order; junction bases with no gene match: 9. Germline values: CDR1 SGHNT, CDR2 YYREEE (reference sequence). This CDR3 contains 14 residues. CDR3 nucleotide sequence: TGTGCCAGCAGCACCTCGACAGGGGTCGGTGGCTACACCTTC. This encodes CASSTSTGVGGYTF.

V and J are TRBV12-3 or TRBV12-4 and TRBJ1-5; no definite D call. Trimming stripped 5 bases from V and 5 bases from J, with 4 bases between. There are 11 residues in the CDR3. The CDR3, as DNA: TGTGCCAGCAGTAGGGATCAGCCCCAGCATTTT. Encoded protein: CASSRDQPQHF.

J is TRBJ1-4 and V is TRBV7-9; the D is unclear. CDR3 length: 14 amino acids. The germline V gene has CDR1 SEHNR and CDR2 FQNEAQ (reference sequence). Trimming stripped 7 bases from V and 5 bases from J, with 14 bases between. The CDR3: CASTFPPENEKLFF. DNA for the CDR3: TGTGCCAGCACCTTTCCGCCCGAGAATGAAAAACTGTTTTTT.

This clone was observed once. CDR3 loop: CASSPSSGGPYNEQFF. The CDR3 region has the DNA TGTGCCAGCTCACCGTCCAGCGGGGGGCCCTACAATGAGCAGTTCTTC. The chain has TRBV18 and TRBJ2-1, with 9 bases matching TRBD2. Germline loops: CDR1 KGHSH, CDR2 LQKENI. The CDR3 totals 16 residues. After removal of 3 bases from V and 2 bases from J, the junction contained 5 bases not matched to a gene.

The rearrangement links TRBV2 to TRBJ2-2; 11 nucleotides align to TRBD2. Trimming at V came to 6 bases and at J to 4 bases, leaving 7 bases not matched to a gene. Looked up from germline, CDR1 is SNHLY and CDR2 is FYNNEI. The CDR3 has 16 amino acids. The CDR3: CASSLGLAGGTGELFF. CDR3 coding DNA: TGTGCCAGCAGCCTTGGACTAGCGGGTGGCACCGGGGAGCTGTTTTTT.

This sequence joins TRBV11-2 and TRBJ2-3, with 15 bases fitting TRBD2. CDR3 length: 19 amino acids. After removal of 5 bases from V and 6 bases from J, the junction contained 15 bases not matched to a gene. CDR1 and CDR2 (germline): SGHAT, FQNNGV. CDR3 nucleotide sequence: TGTGCCAGCAGCCCCCGGGGACTAGCGGGGGGCCTCGCCGCCGATACGCAGTATTTT. Translating it yields CASSPRGLAGGLAADTQYF.

On this clone itself: One junction end disagrees with the germline gene, perhaps due to a read error. The chain employs TRBV19 and TRBJ2-6; 7 bases match TRBD1. The CDR3 covers 16 residues. Per germline, CDR1 LNHDA and CDR2 SQIVND (reference sequence). This chain's CDR3 is CASSVDRDSGANVLTF. CDR3 nucleotides: TGTGCCAGTAGTGTAGACAGGGATTCTGGGGCCAACGTCCTGACTTTC.

The chain recombines TRBV14 with TRBJ1-6; D is perhaps TRBD1 (5 bases). CDR3 length: 12 residues. Germline V CDR1 and CDR2: SGHDN, FVKESK. Trimming cost V 4 bases and J 14 bases, with 12 bases left between them. The CDR3 region has the DNA TGTGCCAGCAGCCGGCCGGGGGGGGCCCTCCACTTT. Encoded protein: CASSRPGGALHF.

The chain employs TRBV9 and TRBJ1-4; D gene unclear. CDR1 and CDR2 (germline): SGDLS, YYNGEE. CDR3 size: 14 residues. Trimming shortened V by 4 bases and J by 8 bases, and 15 bases separated the two germline ends. The CDR3 reads CASSPTGGREKLFF. CDR3 sequence (DNA): TGTGCCAGCAGCCCCACGGGAGGGCGAGAAAAACTGTTTTTT.

DNA of the CDR3: TGTGCCAGCAGTTACCAGGGGACAGGGGAAAGCTACACCTTC. This codes for CASSYQGTGESYTF. The chain links TRBV6-2 or TRBV6-3 to TRBJ1-2; TRBD1 matches at 10 bases. CDR3 length: 14 residues. The V and J ends lost 2 bases and 9 bases, in that order; junction bases with no gene match: 6. Germline V lookup: CDR1 MNHEY, CDR2 SVGEGT.

The gene calls are TRBV6-2 or TRBV6-3 and TRBJ2-1; 10 positions agree with TRBD1. CDR3 length: 15 amino acids. The V gene end was trimmed by 4 bases and the J gene end by 6 bases; junction bases not matched to a gene: 6. Germline V gene sequence: CDR1 MNHEY, CDR2 SVGEGT. The CDR3 nucleotides read TGTGCCAGCAGTTGGGGGACAGGGGTCGCCAATGAGCAGTTCTTC. It specifies CASSWGTGVANEQFF.

The chain is built from TRBV4-2 and TRBJ2-1, with D maybe TRBD2 (6 bases). CDR1 is LGHNA, CDR2 YNFKEQ, per germline. This CDR3 has 15 amino acids. The V end was cut by 3 bases, the J end by 4 bases, with 13 bases between. CDR3 residues: CASSQIRERYNEQFF. The CDR3, as DNA: TGTGCCAGCAGCCAGATCCGGGAGCGGTACAATGAGCAGTTCTTC.

The rearrangement links TRBV9 to TRBJ1-2; D may be TRBD1 (6 bases). Germline lookup yields CDR1 SGDLS and CDR2 YYNGEE. This CDR3 is built from 13 residues. With 4 bases removed from V and 5 bases from J, the gap between germline ends came to 12 bases. CDR3 residues: CASSREGVYGYTF. The CDR3 nucleotides are TGTGCCAGCAGCCGGGAGGGGGTTTATGGCTACACCTTC. The entire variable domain, with the rest obtained from reference TRBV9 and TRBJ1-2, is as follows: DSGVTQTPKHLITATGQRVTLRCSPRSGDLSVYWYQQSLDQGLQFLIQYYNGEERAKGNILERFSAQQFPDLHSELNLSSLELGDSALYFCASSREGVYGYTFGSGTRLTVV.

This clone was observed a single time. The chain has TRBV27 and TRBJ1-2; TRBD1 aligns across 8 bases. The CDR3 spans 15 residues. In germline, CDR1 is MNHEY, CDR2 SMNVEV (reference sequence). J lost 3 bases, V lost 2 bases, and 5 bases had no gene match. The CDR3 coding sequence is TGTGCCAGCAGTTTACAGGGGGCGCAGGACTATGGCTACACCTTC. Protein product: CASSLQGAQDYGYTF.

The rearrangement uses TRBV29-1 and TRBJ2-3; D is unresolved. Trimming stripped 3 bases from V and 2 bases from J, with 9 bases between. Germline CDR1 reads SQVTM; CDR2 reads ANQGSEA. The CDR3 sequence is 13 residues long. CDR3 in DNA: TGCAGCGTTGATTCTTCTACCACAGATACGCAGTATTTT. Its protein is CSVDSSTTDTQYF.

The rearrangement uses TRBV6-5 and TRBJ1-1; 8 bases are a match to TRBD1. This CDR3 is built from 16 residues. Germline-derived CDR1 and CDR2 are MNHEY and SVGAGI. V lost 2 bases and J lost 0; bases outside the gene matches: 5. The CDR3 sequence: CASSYMQGAVNTEAFF. The CDR3 DNA is TGTGCCAGCAGTTACATGCAGGGGGCAGTGAACACTGAAGCTTTCTTT.

V and J are TRBV4-2 and TRBJ2-1, with D perhaps TRBD2 (5 bases). Trimming took 0 bases from V and 6 from J, leaving 12 bases between them. The CDR3 spans 15 residues. Germline V gene data show CDR1 as LGHNA and CDR2 as YNFKEQ. The CDR3 DNA reads TGTGCCAGCAGCCAAGAGCTAGCAGGTTCCAATGAGCAGTTCTTC. Protein product: CASSQELAGSNEQFF.